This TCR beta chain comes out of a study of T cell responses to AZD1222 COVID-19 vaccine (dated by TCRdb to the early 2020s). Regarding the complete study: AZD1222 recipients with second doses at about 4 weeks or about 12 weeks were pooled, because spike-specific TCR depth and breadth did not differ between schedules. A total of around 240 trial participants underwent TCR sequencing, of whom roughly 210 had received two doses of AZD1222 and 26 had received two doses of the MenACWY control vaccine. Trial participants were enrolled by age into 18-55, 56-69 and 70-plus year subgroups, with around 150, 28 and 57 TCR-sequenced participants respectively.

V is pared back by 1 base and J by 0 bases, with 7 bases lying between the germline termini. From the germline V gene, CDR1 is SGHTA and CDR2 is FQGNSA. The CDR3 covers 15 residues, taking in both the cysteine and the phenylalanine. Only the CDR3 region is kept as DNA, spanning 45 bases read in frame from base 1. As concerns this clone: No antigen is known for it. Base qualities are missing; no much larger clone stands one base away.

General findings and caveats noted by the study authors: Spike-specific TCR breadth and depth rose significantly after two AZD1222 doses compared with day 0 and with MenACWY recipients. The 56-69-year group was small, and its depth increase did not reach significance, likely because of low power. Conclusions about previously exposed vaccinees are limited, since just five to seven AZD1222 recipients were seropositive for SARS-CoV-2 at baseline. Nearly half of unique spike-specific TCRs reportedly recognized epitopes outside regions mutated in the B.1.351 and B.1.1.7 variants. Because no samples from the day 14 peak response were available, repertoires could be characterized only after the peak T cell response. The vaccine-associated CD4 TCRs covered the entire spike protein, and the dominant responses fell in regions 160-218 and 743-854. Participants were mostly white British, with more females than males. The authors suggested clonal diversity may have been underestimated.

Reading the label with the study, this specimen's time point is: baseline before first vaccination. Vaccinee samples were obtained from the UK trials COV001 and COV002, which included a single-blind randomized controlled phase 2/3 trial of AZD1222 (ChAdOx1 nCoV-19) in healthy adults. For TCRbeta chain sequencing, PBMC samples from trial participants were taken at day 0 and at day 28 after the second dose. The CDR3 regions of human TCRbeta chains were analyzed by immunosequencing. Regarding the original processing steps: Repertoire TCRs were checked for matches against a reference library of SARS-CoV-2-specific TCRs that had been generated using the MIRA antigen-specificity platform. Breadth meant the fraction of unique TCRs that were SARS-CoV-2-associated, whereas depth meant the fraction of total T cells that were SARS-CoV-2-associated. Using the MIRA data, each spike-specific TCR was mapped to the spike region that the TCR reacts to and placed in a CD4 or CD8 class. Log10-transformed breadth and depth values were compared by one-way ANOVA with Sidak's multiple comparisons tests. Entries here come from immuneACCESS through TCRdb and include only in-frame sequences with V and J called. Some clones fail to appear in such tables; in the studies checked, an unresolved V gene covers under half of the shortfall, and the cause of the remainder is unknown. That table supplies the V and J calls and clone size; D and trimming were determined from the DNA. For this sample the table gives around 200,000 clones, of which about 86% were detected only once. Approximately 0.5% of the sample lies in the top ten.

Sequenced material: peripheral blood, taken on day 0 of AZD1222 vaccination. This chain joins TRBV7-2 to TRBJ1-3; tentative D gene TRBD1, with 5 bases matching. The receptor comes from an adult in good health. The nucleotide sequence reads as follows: TGTGCCAGCAGCTTAGAAGGGGACTCTGGAAACACCATATATTTT. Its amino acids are CASSLEGDSGNTIYF.